This paragraph reports one T cell receptor beta chain. Antigen: not known. The data belong to a study of PD-L1 blockade in urothelial cancer. Study-level information: Blood yielded a median of approximately 130,000 T cells per sample. Study-wide findings and caveats: Survival was better when pretreatment blood TCR clonality fell below the median. Patients with durable benefit had greater blood expansion of tumor-associated TCR clones 3 weeks into treatment.

Germline V lookup: CDR1 SGHVS, CDR2 FNYEAQ. The CDR3 is 14 residues long. The junction had 6 bases not matched to a gene; V was cut back by 3 bases and J by 6 bases. Spike-ins of synthetic TCR analog templates went into each PCR. The repertoire was sequenced with immunoSEQ multiplex PCR; TCRdb's copy has only in-frame clones and lacks some. The sample comprises 70,000 to 90,000 clones, 82% of which are singletons, and more than 8% rests with the top ten. This receptor was obtained from a man aged 65-85 years with urothelial cancer. V usage is TRBV7-6 and J usage is TRBJ2-7; the match to TRBD2 covers 9 bases. This specimen was PBMCs, taken around atezolizumab (anti-PD-L1) treatment. The DNA of the CDR3 is TGTGCCAGCAGCTTCGTAGCGGGAGTTGGCGAGCAGTACTTC. Its translation is CASSFVAGVGEQYF. Full variable domain (outside the CDR3, taken from reference TRBV7-6 and TRBJ2-7): GAGVSQSPRYKVTKRGQDVALRCDPISGHVSLYWYRQALGQGPEFLTYFNYEAQQDKSGLPNDRFSAERPEGSISTLTIQRTEQRDSAMYRCASSFVAGVGEQYFGPGTRLTVT.